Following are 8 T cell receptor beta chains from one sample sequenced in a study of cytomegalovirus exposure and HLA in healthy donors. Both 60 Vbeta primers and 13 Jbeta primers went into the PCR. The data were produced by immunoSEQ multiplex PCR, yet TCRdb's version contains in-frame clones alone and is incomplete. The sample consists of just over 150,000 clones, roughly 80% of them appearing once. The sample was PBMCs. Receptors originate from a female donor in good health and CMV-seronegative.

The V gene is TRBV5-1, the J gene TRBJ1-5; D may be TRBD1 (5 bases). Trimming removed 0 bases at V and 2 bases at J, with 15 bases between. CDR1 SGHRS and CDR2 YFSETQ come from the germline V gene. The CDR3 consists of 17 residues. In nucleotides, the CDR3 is TGCGCCAGCAGCTTGGCCCCCCGGGGGGACGGCAATCAGCCCCAGCATTTT. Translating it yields CASSLAPRGDGNQPQHF.

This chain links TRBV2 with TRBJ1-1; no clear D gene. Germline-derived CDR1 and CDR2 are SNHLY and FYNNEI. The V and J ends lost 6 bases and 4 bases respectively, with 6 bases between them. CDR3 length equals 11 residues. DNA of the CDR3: TGTGCCAGCAGGTACGGCACTGAAGCTTTCTTT. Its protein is CASRYGTEAFF. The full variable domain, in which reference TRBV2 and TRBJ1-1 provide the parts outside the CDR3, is EPEVTQTPSHQVTQMGQEVILRCVPISNHLYFYWYRQILGQKVEFLVSFYNNEISEKSEIFDDQFSVERPDGSNFTLKIRSTKLEDSAMYFCASRYGTEAFFGQGTRLTVV.

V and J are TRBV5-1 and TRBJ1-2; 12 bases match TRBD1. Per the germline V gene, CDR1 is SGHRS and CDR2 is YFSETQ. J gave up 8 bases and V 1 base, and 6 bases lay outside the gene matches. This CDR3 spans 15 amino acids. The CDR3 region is CASSLSGQGAEGYTF. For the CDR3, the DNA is TGCGCCAGCAGCTTGTCGGGACAGGGGGCTGAGGGCTACACCTTC. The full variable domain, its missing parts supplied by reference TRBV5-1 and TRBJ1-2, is KAGVTQTPRYLIKTRGQQVTLSCSPISGHRSVSWYQQTPGQGLQFLFEYFSETQRNKGNFPGRFSGRQFSNSRSEMNVSTLELGDSALYLCASSLSGQGAEGYTFGSGTRLTVV.

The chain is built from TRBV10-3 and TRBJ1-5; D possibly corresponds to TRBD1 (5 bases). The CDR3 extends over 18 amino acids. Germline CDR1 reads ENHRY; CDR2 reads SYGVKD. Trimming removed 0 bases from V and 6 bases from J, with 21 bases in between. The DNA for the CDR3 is TGTGCCATCAGTGAGTCTGGGGCACGAGGAATAAGTAGTCAGCCCCAGCATTTT. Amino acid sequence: CAISESGARGISSQPQHF.

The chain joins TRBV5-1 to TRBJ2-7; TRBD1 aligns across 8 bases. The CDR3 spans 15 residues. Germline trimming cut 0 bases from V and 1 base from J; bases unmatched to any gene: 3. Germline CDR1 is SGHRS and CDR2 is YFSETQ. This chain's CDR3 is CASSLGTGGSYEQYF. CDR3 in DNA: TGCGCCAGCAGCTTGGGTACAGGGGGGTCCTACGAGCAGTACTTC.

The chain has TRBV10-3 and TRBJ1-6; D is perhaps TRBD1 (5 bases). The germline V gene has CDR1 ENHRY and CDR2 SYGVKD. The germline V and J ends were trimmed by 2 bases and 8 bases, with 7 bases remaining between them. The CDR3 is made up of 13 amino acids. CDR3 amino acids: CAISEAGHSPLHF. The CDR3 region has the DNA TGTGCCATCAGTGAGGCAGGGCATTCACCCCTCCACTTT.

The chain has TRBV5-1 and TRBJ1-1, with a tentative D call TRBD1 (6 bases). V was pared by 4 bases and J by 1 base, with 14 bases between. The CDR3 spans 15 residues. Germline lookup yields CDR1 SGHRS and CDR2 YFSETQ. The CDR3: CASSPQGNGNTEAFF. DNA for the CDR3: TGCGCCAGCAGCCCTCAGGGGAACGGGAACACTGAAGCTTTCTTT.

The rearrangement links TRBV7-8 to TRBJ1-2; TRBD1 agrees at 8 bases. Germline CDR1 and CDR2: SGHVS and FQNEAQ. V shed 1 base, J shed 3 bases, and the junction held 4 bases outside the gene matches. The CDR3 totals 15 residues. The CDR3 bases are TGTGCCAGCAGCTTAGGGGCAGGGGGCTACTATGGCTACACCTTC. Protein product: CASSLGAGGYYGYTF.